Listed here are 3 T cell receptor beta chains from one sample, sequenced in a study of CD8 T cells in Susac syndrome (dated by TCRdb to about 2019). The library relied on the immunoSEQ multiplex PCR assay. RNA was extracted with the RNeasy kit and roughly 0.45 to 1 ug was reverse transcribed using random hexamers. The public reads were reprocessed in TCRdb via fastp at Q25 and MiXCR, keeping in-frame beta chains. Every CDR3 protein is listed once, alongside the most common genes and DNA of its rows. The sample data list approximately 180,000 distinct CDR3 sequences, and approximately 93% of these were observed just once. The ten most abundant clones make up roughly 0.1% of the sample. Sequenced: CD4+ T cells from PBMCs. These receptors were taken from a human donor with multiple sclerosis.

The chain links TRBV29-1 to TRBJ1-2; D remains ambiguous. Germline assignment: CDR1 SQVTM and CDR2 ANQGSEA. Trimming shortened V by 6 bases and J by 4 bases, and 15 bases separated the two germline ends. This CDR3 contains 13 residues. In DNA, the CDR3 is TGCAGCGTAACCGTCCCTCCGGGCTATGGCTACACCTTC. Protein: CSVTVPPGYGYTF. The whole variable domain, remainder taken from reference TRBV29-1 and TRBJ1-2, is SAVISQKPSRDICQRGTSLTIQCQVDSQVTMMFWYRQQPGQSLTLIATANQGSEATYESGFVIDKFPISRPNLTFSTLTVSNMSPEDSSIYLCSVTVPPGYGYTFGSGTRLTVV.

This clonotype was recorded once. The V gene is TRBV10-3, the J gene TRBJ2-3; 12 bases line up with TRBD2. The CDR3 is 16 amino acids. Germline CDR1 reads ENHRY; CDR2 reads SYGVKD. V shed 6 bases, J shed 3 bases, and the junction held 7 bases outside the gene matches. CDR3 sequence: CAIRTTSGSRTDTQYF. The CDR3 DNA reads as TGTGCCATCAGGACGACTAGCGGGAGCAGAACAGATACGCAGTATTTT.

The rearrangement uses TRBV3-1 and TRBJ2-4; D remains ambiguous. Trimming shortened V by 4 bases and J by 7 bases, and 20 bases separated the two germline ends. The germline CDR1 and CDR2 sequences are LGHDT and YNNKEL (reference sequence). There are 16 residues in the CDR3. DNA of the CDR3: TGTGCCAGCAGCCCCTCGAGCGCCGGCGTGCCCAACATTCAGTACTTC. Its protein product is CASSPSSAGVPNIQYF.